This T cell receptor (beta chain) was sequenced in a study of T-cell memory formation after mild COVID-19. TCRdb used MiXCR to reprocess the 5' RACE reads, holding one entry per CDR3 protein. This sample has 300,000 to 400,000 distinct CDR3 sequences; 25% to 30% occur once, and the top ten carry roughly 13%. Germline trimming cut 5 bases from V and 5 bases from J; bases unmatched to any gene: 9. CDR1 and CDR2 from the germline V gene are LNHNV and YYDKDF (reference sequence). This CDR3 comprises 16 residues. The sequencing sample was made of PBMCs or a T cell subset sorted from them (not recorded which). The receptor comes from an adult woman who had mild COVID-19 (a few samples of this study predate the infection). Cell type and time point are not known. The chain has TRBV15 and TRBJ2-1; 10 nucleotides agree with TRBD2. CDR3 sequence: CATSGGSGRGNNEQFF. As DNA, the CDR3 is TGTGCCACCAGCGGAGGGAGCGGGAGGGGCAACAATGAGCAGTTCTTC.